This TCR beta chain was sequenced during a study of shared clonotypes between healthy human individuals. About the research overall: For every donor, three CD4 naive, three CD4 memory, two CD8 naive and one CD8 memory plates were used.

Positively selected for CCR7, the CD45RO-negative cells used as naive CD8 cells excluded terminally differentiated effector memory CD45RA+ cells. This clone was seen once. Its antigen is as yet unknown. V gave up 6 bases and J gave up 8 bases, with 13 bases separating them. CDR1 and CDR2 from the germline V gene are SNHLY and FYNNEI. CDR3 length: 12 residues. Repertoires were generated with immunoSEQ multiplex PCR, while TCRdb's copy carries only in-frame clones and drops some. The sample holds around 2,000,000 clones, more than 85% seen once. Study-wide results and limits: The generation probabilities recorded for non-shared clonotypes fell below those of clonotypes shared by all four donors.

The sequencing input was naive CD8+ T cells from PBMCs. The receptor was derived from a man aged 18 to 35 in good health. Some clones in this sample may be carry-over from other donors' samples. The chain carries TRBV2 and TRBJ1-2, with TRBD1 as a possible D gene (5 bases). The CDR3 here is CASRGTAPGYTF. CDR3 nucleotide sequence: TGTGCCAGCAGGGGGACGGCACCCGGCTACACCTTC.